The clone carrying this TCR beta chain was found many times. Time point here: pre-sensitization, week 0. The treatment here: therapeutic diphenylcyclopropenone sensitization with weekly scalp DPC. These data originate in a study of human T cells and chemical hapten exposure. Using its own MiXCR run on the RACE reads, TCRdb lists one record per CDR3 protein. Among under 45,000 distinct CDR3 sequences listed, about 10% were seen once. The clonotype originates from a man younger than 45 with alopecia areata. Some clones in this sample may be carry-over from other donors' samples. This specimen consisted of whole blood, obtained in connection with sensitization to the hapten diphenylcyclopropenone (DPC).

The CDR3 region has the DNA TGTGCCAGCAGCTTAGTTGGCGGTGAAGCTTTCTTT. It translates to CASSLVGGEAFF. V is TRBV7-8 and J is TRBJ1-1; no reliable D call. V was cut by 1 base and J by 7 bases, with 7 bases left in between. Germline loops: CDR1 SGHVS, CDR2 FQNEAQ. The CDR3 sequence is 12 residues long.